This T cell receptor (beta chain) was captured in a study of blood T cell repertoires in COVID-19 (dated by TCRdb to about 2020). With regard to the full study: Recovered participants in ImmuneRACE Cohort 3 were defined as having two consecutive negative NP/OP PCR tests, clearance from a healthcare professional, or resolution of symptoms. Nearly every sample came with metadata listing a de-identified subject ID, COVID-19 status, age in years and sex. Where available, HLA class I and class II types were obtained from metadata supplied by the sample provider rather than from assay-based typing. The prospective study material was composed of cDNA or gDNA derived from T cells, B-cell-depleted T cells, or PBMCs. Samples came from the ongoing ImmuneRACE study (first 160 participants) plus 1,254 subjects from 6 global collaborators. The collaborator samples originated in the United States, Italy and Spain and spanned the acute and convalescent phases of COVID-19. The dataset comprised deeply sampled blood TCRbeta repertoires from subjects exposed to, actively infected with, or recovered from COVID-19. A freely available public database, intended as a resource for researchers studying the immune response to SARS-CoV-2, is where the repertoires were released.

The germline ends are 14 bases apart after V is trimmed by 3 bases and J by 4 bases. For CDR1 and CDR2, the germline V gene lists MRHNA and SNTAGT. The CDR3 covers 15 residues, taking in both the cysteine and the phenylalanine. The CDR3 DNA has 45 bases and is translated from base 1. TCRbeta CDR3 regions were amplified from genomic DNA using the immunoSEQ Assay, a bias-controlled multiplex PCR. As for the authors' bioinformatics: Nucleated cell counts per sample were estimated from amplification of reference gene primers within the assay. To quantify the absolute abundance of each unique TCRbeta CDR3 rearrangement, sequence reads were collapsed and filtered. For each sample, productive Simpson clonality was calculated as the square root of Simpson's diversity index across productive rearrangements. Sourced from immuneACCESS, this table was stored by TCRdb with only in-frame sequences that have V and J called. A share of the clones is absent; for the studies checked, an unresolved V gene accounts for under half, and the remainder has no known explanation. The V and J calls and clone size are taken from that table; D and trimming were inferred from the DNA. In this sample the table shows under 400,000 clones, 87% of which occur a single time. Jointly, the top ten make up about 2.1% of the sample.

In the prospective study, participants were roughly 18 to 95 years old, resided in approximately 22 geographic areas of the United States, and were enrolled through a virtual design. To assign participants to cohorts, the prospective study relied on clinical history that participants themselves reported in a screening survey and a study questionnaire. Each participant in the prospective study had whole blood, serum and a nasopharyngeal or oropharyngeal swab collected by mobile phlebotomists. Participants in the prospective study had the option to provide additional blood draws and questionnaires over a roughly 2-month period. Prospective study blood samples were shipped either frozen or at room temperature before DNA extraction. Overall study outcomes, separate from this receptor: How much clinical and demographic metadata was included differed by source and by participant, and the metadata was provided uncurated.

Turning to this clone: The specificity of this receptor is unknown. There are no base qualities to consult, and no much larger clone falls within one base.

This clonotype was sampled from a middle-aged man in a cohort exposed to, infected with or recovered from COVID-19 (not recorded which). Sequencing was done on a sample of PBMCs or T cells enriched from blood (not recorded which). The sequence links TRBV6-4 to TRBJ2-3, with a weak D call of TRBD2 (6 bases match). The DNA is as follows: TGTGCCAGCAGTGAGGAGGGAGCGAGGGCAGATACGCAGTATTTT. Its translation is CASSEEGARADTQYF.